Shown below are 12 T cell receptor beta chains from a single sample sequenced in a study of glioma-infiltrating T cells after dendritic cell vaccination. Clones were read by immunoSEQ multiplex PCR, and TCRdb kept only the in-frame ones, dropping some. The table shows about 73,000 clones, with over 75% occurring only once. The sequenced sample was blood, obtained before dendritic cell vaccination. These TCRs come from a human donor with glioblastoma.

The chain uses TRBV2 and TRBJ1-2; 8 bases line up with TRBD1. The junction had 5 bases not matched to a gene; V was cut back by 3 bases and J by 8 bases. This CDR3 comprises 13 residues. Germline V CDR1 and CDR2: SNHLY, FYNNEI. CDR3 amino acids: CASSDAGGRGYTF. The CDR3 DNA sequence: TGTGCCAGCAGTGACGCAGGGGGCAGGGGCTACACCTTC.

The rearrangement joins TRBV5-1 to TRBJ2-5, with D uncertain. V was trimmed by 4 bases and J by 4 bases, leaving 11 bases between them. The germline gives CDR1 SGHRS, CDR2 YFSETQ. There are 13 residues in the CDR3. The CDR3 DNA reads as TGCGCCAGCAGCGCCGAGGTTGGAGAGACCCAGTACTTC. Its translation is CASSAEVGETQYF.

The rearrangement links TRBV5-1 to TRBJ1-2; the D is unclear. Trimming left V 0 bases short and J 5 bases short, with 5 bases between. Per the germline V gene, CDR1 is SGHRS and CDR2 is YFSETQ. The CDR3 runs 12 residues. CDR3 coding DNA: TGCGCCAGCAGCTTGGACCAGTATGGCTACACCTTC. Translated: CASSLDQYGYTF.

This chain connects TRBV29-1 to TRBJ1-2, with D perhaps TRBD1 (6 bases). Trimming pared 7 bases from V and 5 bases from J, leaving 8 bases between. The CDR3 runs 10 residues. CDR1 SQVTM and CDR2 ANQGSEA come from the germline V gene. CDR3 in amino acids: CSAGQYGYTF. In nucleotides, the CDR3 is TGCAGCGCCGGACAGTATGGCTACACCTTC.

V and J are TRBV5-1 and TRBJ2-3; 8 positions match TRBD1. The CDR3 is 16 amino acids. J was trimmed by 4 bases and V by 4 bases; bases with no gene match: 11. Germline CDR1 reads SGHRS; CDR2 reads YFSETQ. The CDR3 here is CASSPRQGSAADTQYF. The CDR3 bases are TGCGCCAGCAGCCCACGACAGGGGTCGGCGGCAGATACGCAGTATTTT. The full variable domain, completed using reference TRBV5-1 and TRBJ2-3, is KAGVTQTPRYLIKTRGQQVTLSCSPISGHRSVSWYQQTPGQGLQFLFEYFSETQRNKGNFPGRFSGRQFSNSRSEMNVSTLELGDSALYLCASSPRQGSAADTQYFGPGTRLTVL.

The chain joins TRBV5-4 to TRBJ2-6; weak D call: TRBD2 (5 bases). CDR1 and CDR2 from the germline V gene are SGHNT and YYREEE (reference sequence). Trimming stripped 4 bases from V and 0 bases from J, with 11 bases between. The CDR3 extends over 16 amino acids. The CDR3 reads CASSPEDSSGANVLTF. CDR3 in DNA: TGTGCCAGCAGCCCCGAGGACTCCTCTGGGGCCAACGTCCTGACTTTC.

The J gene is TRBJ2-2, the V gene TRBV18; TRBD1 matches 8 bases. This CDR3 comprises 17 residues. CDR1 is KGHSH and CDR2 is LQKENI in the germline V gene. Trimming at V came to 3 bases and at J to 0 bases, leaving 6 bases not matched to a gene. CDR3 DNA: TGTGCCAGCTCACCCCGGACAGGGAGCCCGAACACCGGGGAGCTGTTTTTT. It specifies CASSPRTGSPNTGELFF.

The V call is TRBV6-1, the J call TRBJ2-7; tentative D call: TRBD2 (6 bases). CDR1 and CDR2 (germline): MNHNS, SASEGT. The CDR3 has 16 amino acids. Trimming stripped 2 bases from V and 4 bases from J, with 18 bases between. This CDR3 reads CASSEPPRVRGYEQYF. The CDR3 DNA sequence: TGTGCCAGCAGTGAACCCCCCAGGGTACGGGGGTACGAGCAGTACTTC.

The chain is built from TRBV2 and TRBJ2-4, with a weak D call TRBD2 (5 bases). CDR1 and CDR2 from the germline V gene are SNHLY and FYNNEI. The germline V and J ends were trimmed by 9 bases and 2 bases, with 17 bases remaining between them. The CDR3 has 15 amino acids. The CDR3 protein is CASGEEGTSKNIQYF. In nucleotides, the CDR3 is TGTGCCAGTGGAGAAGAGGGAACTTCCAAAAACATTCAGTACTTC.

This chain connects TRBV7-8 to TRBJ2-5; possibly TRBD1 for D (7 bases). Germline CDR1 SGHVS, CDR2 FQNEAQ. This CDR3 has 13 amino acids. With 5 bases removed from V and 5 bases from J, the gap between germline ends came to 12 bases. The CDR3 region has the DNA TGTGCCAGCAGCCAACCAGGGGGGGAGACCCAGTACTTC. It specifies CASSQPGGETQYF.

The chain has TRBV27 and TRBJ2-1, with 8 bases matching TRBD2. V shed 6 bases, J shed 7 bases, and the junction held 14 bases outside the gene matches. Germline CDR1 and CDR2: MNHEY and SMNVEV (reference sequence). The CDR3 runs to 16 residues. The CDR3 nucleotides are TGTGCCAGCAGCACCCCCGCGAGCGGGAGTAGAAATGAGCAGTTCTTC. It is translated as CASSTPASGSRNEQFF.

This clone was seen only once. This chain uses TRBV29-1 with TRBJ1-3; 7 bases are a match to TRBD1. The CDR3 runs 13 residues. Trimming at V came to 7 bases and at J to 2 bases, leaving 5 bases not matched to a gene. From germline, CDR1 is SQVTM and CDR2 ANQGSEA. CDR3 sequence: CSATGDPGNTIYF. The DNA of the CDR3 is TGCAGCGCCACAGGGGACCCTGGAAACACCATATATTTT.